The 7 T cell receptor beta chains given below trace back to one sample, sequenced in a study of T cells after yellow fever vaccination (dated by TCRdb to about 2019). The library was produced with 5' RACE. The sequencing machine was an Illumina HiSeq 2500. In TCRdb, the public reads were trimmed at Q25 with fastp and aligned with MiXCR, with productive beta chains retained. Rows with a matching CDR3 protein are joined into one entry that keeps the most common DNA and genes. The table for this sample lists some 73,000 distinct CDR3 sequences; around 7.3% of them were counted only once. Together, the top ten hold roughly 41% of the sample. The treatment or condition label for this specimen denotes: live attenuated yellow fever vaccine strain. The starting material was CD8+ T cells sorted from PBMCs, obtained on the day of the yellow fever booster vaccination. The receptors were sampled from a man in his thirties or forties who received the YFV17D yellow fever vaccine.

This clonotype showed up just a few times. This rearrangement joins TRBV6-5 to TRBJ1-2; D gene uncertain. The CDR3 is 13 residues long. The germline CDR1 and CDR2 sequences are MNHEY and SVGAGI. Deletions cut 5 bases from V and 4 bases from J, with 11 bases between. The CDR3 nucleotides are TGTGCCAGCAGTCCTACAGCATCCTATGGCTACACCTTC. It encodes CASSPTASYGYTF.

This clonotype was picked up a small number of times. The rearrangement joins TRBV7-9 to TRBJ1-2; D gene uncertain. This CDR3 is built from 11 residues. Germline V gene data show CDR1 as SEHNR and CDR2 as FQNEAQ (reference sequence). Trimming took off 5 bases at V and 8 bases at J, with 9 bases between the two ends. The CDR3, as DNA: TGTGCCAGCAGCCAAGACTGGGGCTACACCTTC. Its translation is CASSQDWGYTF.

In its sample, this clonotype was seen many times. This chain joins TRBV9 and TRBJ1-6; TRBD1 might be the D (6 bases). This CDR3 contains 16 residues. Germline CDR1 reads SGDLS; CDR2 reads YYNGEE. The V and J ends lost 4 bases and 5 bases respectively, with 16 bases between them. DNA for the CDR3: TGTGCCAGCAGCCTAGGTGCGACAGGACATAATTCACCCCTCCACTTT. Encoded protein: CASSLGATGHNSPLHF.

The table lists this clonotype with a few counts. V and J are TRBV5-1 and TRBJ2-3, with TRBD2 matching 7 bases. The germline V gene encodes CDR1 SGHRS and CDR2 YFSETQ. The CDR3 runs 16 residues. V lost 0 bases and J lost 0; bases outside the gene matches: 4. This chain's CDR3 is CASSLARGGSTDTQYF. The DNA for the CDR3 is TGCGCCAGCAGCTTGGCCCGGGGAGGGAGCACAGATACGCAGTATTTT. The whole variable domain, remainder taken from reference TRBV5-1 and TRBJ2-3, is KAGVTQTPRYLIKTRGQQVTLSCSPISGHRSVSWYQQTPGQGLQFLFEYFSETQRNKGNFPGRFSGRQFSNSRSEMNVSTLELGDSALYLCASSLARGGSTDTQYFGPGTRLTVL.

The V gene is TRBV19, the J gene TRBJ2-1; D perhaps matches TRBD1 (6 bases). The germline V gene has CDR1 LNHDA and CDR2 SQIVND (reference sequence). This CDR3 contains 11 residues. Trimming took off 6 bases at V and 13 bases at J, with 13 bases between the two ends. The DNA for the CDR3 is TGTGCCAGTAGGACCGGACAGATACAGTTCTTC. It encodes CASRTGQIQFF.

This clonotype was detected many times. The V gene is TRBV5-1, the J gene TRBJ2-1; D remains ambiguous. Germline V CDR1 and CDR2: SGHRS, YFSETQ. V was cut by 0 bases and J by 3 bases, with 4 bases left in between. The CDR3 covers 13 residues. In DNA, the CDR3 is TGCGCCAGCAGCTTGGGCAACTACAATGAGCAGTTCTTC. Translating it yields CASSLGNYNEQFF.

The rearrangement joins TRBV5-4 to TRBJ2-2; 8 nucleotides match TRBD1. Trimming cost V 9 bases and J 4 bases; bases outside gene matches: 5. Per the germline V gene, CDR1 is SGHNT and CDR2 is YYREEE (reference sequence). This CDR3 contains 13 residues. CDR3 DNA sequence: TGTGCCACTCCCGACAGGGGCACCGGGGAGCTGTTTTTT. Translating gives CATPDRGTGELFF.